A selection of T cell receptor beta chains follows, all from one sample in a study of T cells in Graves' hyperthyroidism and ophthalmopathy. TCRdb redid the calling of the multiplex PCR reads with MiXCR, one entry per CDR3 protein. The sample holds some 250,000 distinct CDR3 sequences; about 15% are singletons and the top ten take 13%. The sequencing sample was made of blood. The receptor source for this set is a woman aged 40 to 50 with Graves' hyperthyroidism that later progressed to Graves' ophthalmopathy. Both conserved end residues are part of each CDR3. Fields, in order: clone size, V gene, J gene, CDR3 length, D gene, CDR3 DNA, CDR3 protein. A D gene is named only where the DNA matches it firmly. Clone size is not always given. Where it is, it says once, few, many or a class for expanded clones.

abundance: .
v_gene: TRBV6-5
j_gene: TRBJ1-5
len: 18
d_gene: TRBD1
CDR3nt: TGTGCCAGCAGTTACTCCGGAACACAGGGGGCTGTCAATCAGCCCCAGCATTTT
CDR3aa: CASSYSGTQGAVNQPQHF

abundance: many
v_gene: TRBV6-1
j_gene: TRBJ1-5
len: 18
d_gene: .
CDR3nt: TGTGCCAGCAGTGAAGTTCCGGGACTCGTTGTCGACAATCAGCCCCAGCATTTT
CDR3aa: CASSEVPGLVVDNQPQHF

abundance: .
v_gene: TRBV20-1
j_gene: TRBJ2-3
len: 12
d_gene: .
CDR3nt: TGCAGTGCTAGAGATGGGCGGCGGAAGCAGTATTTT
CDR3aa: CSARDGRRKQYF

abundance: many
v_gene: TRBV20-1
j_gene: TRBJ2-7
len: 14
d_gene: TRBD2
CDR3nt: TGCAGTGCTCCGGGACTAGCGGGAAAAGACGAGCAGTACTTC
CDR3aa: CSAPGLAGKDEQYF

abundance: many
v_gene: TRBV7-2
j_gene: TRBJ1-4
len: 15
d_gene: .
CDR3nt: TGTGCCAGCAGCTTAGTTGCAGGGCTAATCGAAAAACTGTTTTTT
CDR3aa: CASSLVAGLIEKLFF

abundance: many
v_gene: TRBV18
j_gene: TRBJ2-7
len: 17
d_gene: .
CDR3nt: TGTGCCAGCTCACCAGGGCCCCGACAGGCCTTAACCTACGAGCAGTACTTC
CDR3aa: CASSPGPRQALTYEQYF

abundance: .
v_gene: TRBV20-1
j_gene: TRBJ1-2
len: 19
d_gene: .
CDR3nt: TGCAGTGCTAGAGTTAGAAGGCAGGCAGGGCGCTTCCTAAACTATGGCTACACCTTC
CDR3aa: CSARVRRQAGRFLNYGYTF

abundance: few
v_gene: TRBV5-6
j_gene: TRBJ1-3
len: 13
d_gene: .
CDR3nt: TGTGCCAGCAGCAGGAAGGTCGGAAACACCATATATTTT
CDR3aa: CASSRKVGNTIYF

abundance: many
v_gene: TRBV6-1
j_gene: TRBJ2-5
len: 15
d_gene: TRBD2
CDR3nt: TGTGCCAGCAGTGAAGCCGGGGGGGCAGGGGAGACCCAGTACTTC
CDR3aa: CASSEAGGAGETQYF

abundance: many
v_gene: TRBV19
j_gene: TRBJ2-5
len: 14
d_gene: .
CDR3nt: TGTGCCAGTAGTACCACCTGGGGGCAAGAGACCCAGTACTTC
CDR3aa: CASSTTWGQETQYF

abundance: few
v_gene: TRBV5-1
j_gene: TRBJ1-3
len: 15
d_gene: TRBD1
CDR3nt: TGCGCCAGCAGCCATAAGACAGGGGCTGGAAACACCATATATTTT
CDR3aa: CASSHKTGAGNTIYF

abundance: many
v_gene: TRBV11-2
j_gene: TRBJ2-7
len: 15
d_gene: TRBD1
CDR3nt: TGTGCCAGCAGCTTGGCCCAAGGGACAGCCTACGAGCAGTACTTC
CDR3aa: CASSLAQGTAYEQYF

abundance: many
v_gene: TRBV7-9
j_gene: TRBJ1-4
len: 17
d_gene: .
CDR3nt: TGTGCCAGCAGCGGCTACAGGGAGGCGCCCAAAGATGAAAAACTGTTTTTT
CDR3aa: CASSGYREAPKDEKLFF